The sequence of this T cell receptor (beta chain) was determined in a study of blood T cell repertoires in COVID-19. This CDR3 has 15 amino acids. The germline V gene encodes CDR1 SGHRS and CDR2 YFSETQ. The ends were cut back, 1 base at V and 5 bases at J, with 13 bases in the middle. Sequencing used immunoSEQ multiplex PCR; TCRdb keeps in-frame clones, though not all of them. Altogether about 120,000 clones are present, around 80% being singletons, with the ten largest covering more than 15%. Sequenced sample: peripheral blood. The rearrangement links TRBV5-1 to TRBJ1-5; no clear D. The TCR was taken from a man in his fifties or sixties with active or convalescent COVID-19. This CDR3 reads CASSLHGEGDQPQHF. CDR3 coding DNA: TGCGCCAGCAGCTTGCACGGAGAGGGAGATCAGCCCCAGCATTTT.